These 18 T cell receptor beta chains were all obtained from the same sample, sequenced in a study of cytomegalovirus exposure and HLA in healthy donors. TCRdb's table, derived via immunoSEQ multiplex PCR, lists solely in-frame clones and lacks some. The sample lists under 250,000 clones, 70% to 90% occurring once. Sample: PBMCs. The source is a woman younger than 35 in good health and CMV-seronegative.

This clone is a singleton in its sample. The chain uses TRBV28 and TRBJ1-1; TRBD1 is a possible D gene (6 bases). This CDR3 spans 15 amino acids. The V end was cut by 8 bases, the J end by 1 base, with 17 bases between. Germline V gives CDR1 MDHEN, CDR2 SYDVKM. The DNA of the CDR3 is TGTGCCAGCTCTCCCGCGGGGGCTGCGAACACTGAAGCTTTCTTT. Translating it yields CASSPAGAANTEAFF.

This sequence joins TRBV25-1 and TRBJ2-1; D is unclear. Per germline, CDR1 MGHDK and CDR2 SYGVNS. The V end was cut by 2 bases, the J end by 7 bases, with 6 bases between. The CDR3 has 12 residues. The CDR3 region is CASSEGWNEQFF. Here the CDR3 DNA reads TGTGCCAGCAGTGAAGGCTGGAATGAGCAGTTCTTC.

The chain joins TRBV4-1 to TRBJ2-2; 10 bases are shared with TRBD2. Germline V CDR1 and CDR2: MGHRA, YSYEKL. V shed 5 bases and J 1 base; nucleotides not matched to a gene: 4. This CDR3 is built from 16 residues. The CDR3 region is CASSEGLARNTGELFF. The CDR3, as DNA: TGCGCCAGCAGCGAGGGACTAGCGAGGAACACCGGGGAGCTGTTTTTT.

The chain combines TRBV7-2 with TRBJ2-5; the match to TRBD1 covers 9 bases. V lost 6 bases to trimming and J lost 2 bases; unmatched junction nucleotides: 13. Germline V gives CDR1 SGHTA, CDR2 FQGNSA. This CDR3 has 17 residues. CDR3 coding DNA: TGTGCCAGCAGTTACAGGGCGGGACAGGGACCACAAGAGACCCAGTACTTC. Translating it yields CASSYRAGQGPQETQYF.

This clone was seen once. The chain has TRBV27 and TRBJ1-2; D is unresolved. The CDR3 is made up of 16 amino acids. Trimming removed 4 bases at V and 0 bases at J, with 15 bases between. Looked up from germline, CDR1 is MNHEY and CDR2 is SMNVEV (reference sequence). The CDR3 DNA follows: TGTGCCAGCAGTTCAAACCCGAGTAGAACTAACTATGGCTACACCTTC. Protein: CASSSNPSRTNYGYTF.

The chain combines TRBV27 with TRBJ1-5, with D hard to call. The CDR3 covers 14 residues. Germline V lookup: CDR1 MNHEY, CDR2 SMNVEV (reference sequence). The V end lost 6 bases, the J end lost 5 bases, and 14 bases lay between the germline ends. Here the CDR3 DNA reads TGTGCCAGCAGCCTCTCCGGGAGGTATCAGCCCCAGCATTTT. Its translation is CASSLSGRYQPQHF.

The chain couples TRBV2 to TRBJ2-1; the match to TRBD2 covers 16 bases. Germline-derived CDR1 and CDR2 are SNHLY and FYNNEI. Losses at the gene ends were 6 bases for V and 7 bases for J; bases not matched to a gene: 6. The CDR3 is 16 residues long. DNA of the CDR3: TGTGCCAGCAGAGCCGGGACTAGCGGGAGGGTAAATGAGCAGTTCTTC. Protein sequence: CASRAGTSGRVNEQFF.

This sequence joins TRBV11-2 and TRBJ2-5, with 8 bases matching TRBD1. CDR1 SGHAT and CDR2 FQNNGV come from the germline V gene. The ends lost 5 bases at V and 1 base at J; junction bases unmatched: 9. This CDR3 region has 16 residues. The CDR3 spells CASSRPAGGGQETQYF. In DNA form, the CDR3 reads TGTGCCAGCAGCCGACCCGCAGGGGGCGGCCAAGAGACCCAGTACTTC. Complete variable domain (other parts from reference TRBV11-2 and TRBJ2-5): EAGVAQSPRYKIIEKRQSVAFWCNPISGHATLYWYQQILGQGPKLLIQFQNNGVVDDSQLPKDRFSAERLKGVDSTLKIQPAKLEDSAVYLCASSRPAGGGQETQYFGPGTRLLVL.

This chain uses TRBV7-2 with TRBJ2-3; D gene ambiguous. There are 14 residues in the CDR3. Germline values: CDR1 SGHTA, CDR2 FQGNSA. The germline V and J ends were trimmed by 0 bases and 5 bases, with 9 bases remaining between them. The CDR3 protein is CASSLADGRDTQYF. The DNA of the CDR3 is TGTGCCAGCAGCTTAGCGGACGGGCGAGATACGCAGTATTTT.

The chain links TRBV5-1 to TRBJ1-1; unclear D gene. The CDR3 totals 13 residues. V dropped 5 bases and J dropped 3 bases, with 11 bases sitting between them. Germline CDR1 SGHRS, CDR2 YFSETQ. CDR3 sequence: CASSWQEHTEAFF. DNA for the CDR3: TGCGCCAGCAGTTGGCAAGAGCACACTGAAGCTTTCTTT.

CDR3 sequence: CASSLNPAGGPDTQYF. CDR3 DNA sequence: TGTGCCAGCAGCTTAAATCCGGCGGGGGGCCCAGATACGCAGTATTTT. V gene TRBV7-3 combines with J gene TRBJ2-3, with 8 bases that match TRBD2. CDR3 size: 16 residues. V shed 1 base, J shed 4 bases, and the junction held 7 bases outside the gene matches. Germline V gene sequence: CDR1 SGHTA, CDR2 FQGTGA. Together with reference TRBV7-3 and TRBJ2-3, the CDR3 gives the full variable domain: GAGVSQTPSNKVTEKGKYVELRCDPISGHTALYWYRQSLGQGPEFLIYFQGTGAADDSGLPNDRFFAVRPEGSVSTLKIQRTERGDSAVYLCASSLNPAGGPDTQYFGPGTRLTVL.

The chain joins TRBV21-1 to TRBJ1-5. TRBV21-1 is described as a pseudogene. This CDR3 is 12 amino acids long. In nucleotides, the CDR3 is TGTGCCAGCAGCAAAAACAATCAGCCCCAGCATTTT. Its protein product is CASSKNNQPQHF.

The rearrangement links TRBV30 to TRBJ1-1; D gene unclear. This CDR3 is built from 11 residues. V was cut by 1 base and J by 4 bases, with 4 bases left in between. Germline V gene sequence: CDR1 GTSNPN, CDR2 SVGIG (reference sequence). CDR3 amino acids: CAWSALTEAFF. The CDR3 nucleotides read TGTGCCTGGAGTGCGCTCACTGAAGCTTTCTTT.

This rearrangement joins TRBV5-4 to TRBJ1-2; a weak D match, TRBD1 (6 bases). The CDR3 is 13 residues long. V was clipped by 0 bases and J by 8 bases, with 11 bases between them. CDR1 and CDR2 from the germline V gene are SGHNT and YYREEE (reference sequence). CDR3 DNA: TGTGCCAGCAGCTTGGCGGGGGCGCGGGGCTACACCTTC. It specifies CASSLAGARGYTF.

The chain employs TRBV27 and TRBJ2-7; D may match TRBD1 or TRBD2 (5 bases each). The V gene lost 0 bases and the J gene lost 6 bases, with 18 bases spanning the gap. Germline lookup yields CDR1 MNHEY and CDR2 SMNVEV (reference sequence). The length of the CDR3 is 16 residues. The CDR3 bases are TGTGCCAGCAGTTTATCGCCCGGTGGGGGTGTATTCGAGCAGTACTTC. Translating it yields CASSLSPGGGVFEQYF.

CDR3 residues: CASNLPRSGATNEKLFF. The CDR3 DNA reads TGCGCCAGCAACCTGCCCCGGAGCGGGGCAACTAATGAAAAACTGTTTTTT. The rearrangement links TRBV4-1 to TRBJ1-4; no firm D call. The CDR3 has 17 residues. Trimming removed 7 bases from V and 0 bases from J, with 18 bases in between. In germline, CDR1 is MGHRA, CDR2 YSYEKL.

This clone appeared once. The V gene is TRBV4-1, the J gene TRBJ1-4, with TRBD1 identical over 9 bases. The junction had 6 bases not matched to a gene; V was cut back by 0 bases and J by 7 bases. Germline-derived CDR1 and CDR2 are MGHRA and YSYEKL. This CDR3 is built from 16 residues. CDR3 nucleotide sequence: TGCGCCAGCAGCCAAGACAGAGGGACAGGGAGTGAAAAACTGTTTTTT. Its protein is CASSQDRGTGSEKLFF.

The rearrangement joins TRBV19 to TRBJ2-5; 8 bases agree with TRBD1. The V gene's germline CDR1 is LNHDA and CDR2 SQIVND (reference sequence). The CDR3 is 13 amino acids. V lost 9 bases, J lost 2 bases, and 5 bases stayed unmatched. In nucleotides, the CDR3 is TGTGCCAGCTCCGGGACAGGTCAAGAGACCCAGTACTTC. Its protein product is CASSGTGQETQYF.